The present entry profiles one T cell receptor (beta chain) with its context. What it recognizes is unknown. CDR3 length equals 18 residues. CDR1 and CDR2 from the germline V gene are SGHAT and FQDESV (reference sequence). V lost 5 bases, J lost 3 bases, and 14 bases stayed unmatched. This specimen comes from a study of identical twins. General study points: Donors were not followed over many years; analysis was cross-sectional.

TCRdb independently ran MiXCR on the 5' RACE reads; one entry per CDR3 protein. Seen here are 550,000 to 700,000 distinct CDR3 sequences, approximately 9.6% observed once, and the top ten hold approximately 3.2%. These data were likewise used in another study, on yellow fever vaccine responses in identical twins.

This sequence originates from a woman aged 18-30 years in good health. The source material was PBMCs. V and J are TRBV11-1 and TRBJ2-3; 10 nucleotides agree with TRBD2. The DNA of the CDR3 is TGTGCCAGCAGCCCGCCAGCGGGGGGGCGCACACCAACAGATACGCAGTATTTT. It is translated as CASSPPAGGRTPTDTQYF.